What follows are 10 T cell receptor beta chains derived from one specimen sequenced in a study of shared clonotypes between healthy human individuals. Libraries were prepared by immunoSEQ multiplex PCR; TCRdb keeps only in-frame clonotypes and omits some of them. The sample records about 1,500,000 clones, around 97% being singletons. Input material: naive CD4+ T cells sorted from blood. Documented subset: CD45RA+ positively selected. These receptor sequences come from a man aged 25-45 years in good health.

This rearrangement joins TRBV18 to TRBJ2-7, with unresolved D. V gave up 2 bases and J gave up 3 bases, with 14 bases separating them. This CDR3 region has 15 residues. The germline V gene has CDR1 KGHSH and CDR2 LQKENI. The CDR3 here is CASSPIPLVNYEQYF. The CDR3 DNA reads TGTGCCAGCTCACCAATACCGCTTGTAAACTACGAGCAGTACTTC.

This chain joins TRBV11-1 and TRBJ2-1, with 12 bases matching TRBD2. Germline trimming cut 4 bases from V and 0 bases from J; bases unmatched to any gene: 4. CDR1 is SGHAT, CDR2 FQDESV, per germline (reference sequence). The CDR3 is 17 amino acids. The CDR3 DNA follows: TGTGCCAGCAGCTCCCGACTAGCGGGGGTCTCCTACAATGAGCAGTTCTTC. The encoded protein is CASSSRLAGVSYNEQFF.

The chain combines TRBV28 with TRBJ2-7, with D hard to call. Germline V CDR1 and CDR2: MDHEN, SYDVKM. V dropped 2 bases and J dropped 2 bases, with 10 bases sitting between them. The CDR3 length is 14 residues. The DNA of the CDR3 is TGTGCCAGCAGTTTAAGCAGGCTCCCCTACGAGCAGTACTTC. This translates into CASSLSRLPYEQYF.

The rearrangement joins TRBV5-4 to TRBJ2-1; D perhaps matches TRBD2 (5 bases). Germline loops: CDR1 SGHNT, CDR2 YYREEE (reference sequence). The CDR3 is 14 residues long. V lost 1 base to trimming and J lost 7 bases, with 12 bases between them. CDR3 nucleotides: TGTGCCAGCAGCTTGTCCCCCTCGGGAAATGAGCAGTTCTTC. Its translation: CASSLSPSGNEQFF.

The chain links TRBV5-1 to TRBJ2-1; 8 bases align to TRBD2. The CDR3 is made up of 16 amino acids. Germline V CDR1 and CDR2: SGHRS, YFSETQ. The J segment lost 2 bases and the V segment lost 0 bases, leaving 4 bases of the junction unmatched. The CDR3 here is CASSLETSGTYNEQFF. Written as DNA, the CDR3 is TGCGCCAGCAGCTTGGAAACTAGCGGAACCTACAATGAGCAGTTCTTC. The variable domain in full, with the rest retrieved from reference TRBV5-1 and TRBJ2-1, is KAGVTQTPRYLIKTRGQQVTLSCSPISGHRSVSWYQQTPGQGLQFLFEYFSETQRNKGNFPGRFSGRQFSNSRSEMNVSTLELGDSALYLCASSLETSGTYNEQFFGPGTRLTVL.

Here the CDR3 reads CASSQVVTGTDTQYF. In nucleotides, the CDR3 is TGCGCCAGCAGCCAAGTAGTTACCGGCACAGATACGCAGTATTTT. This chain connects TRBV4-1 to TRBJ2-3; D remains unclear. CDR3 size: 15 residues. Germline values: CDR1 MGHRA, CDR2 YSYEKL. V was shortened by 1 base and J by 1 base, with 9 bases between the two germline ends.

This clone was counted only a few times. The sample holds other DNA sequences that translate to the same CDR3. The DNA for the CDR3 is TGTGCCAGCAGCTTACCCGGGGAGCTGTTTTTT. This codes for CASSLPGELFF. The chain carries TRBV7-9 and TRBJ2-2; D is unresolved. The germline V gene has CDR1 SEHNR and CDR2 FQNEAQ (reference sequence). CDR3 length: 11 residues. The V end was cut by 2 bases, the J end by 6 bases, with 1 base between. The full variable domain, with the rest looked up from reference TRBV7-9 and TRBJ2-2, is DTGVSQNPRHKITKRGQNVTFRCDPISEHNRLYWYRQTLGQGPEFLTYFQNEAQLEKSRLLSDRFSAERPKGSFSTLEIQRTEQGDSAMYLCASSLPGELFFGEGSRLTVL.

The gene calls are TRBV28 and TRBJ2-7; 9 positions match TRBD1. CDR1 is MDHEN and CDR2 is SYDVKM in the germline V gene. V gave up 4 bases and J gave up 7 bases; unmatched junction bases: 5. This CDR3 is 13 amino acids long. The DNA of the CDR3 is TGTGCCAGCAGTTCGGGACAGGGCATTGAGCAGTACTTC. It specifies CASSSGQGIEQYF.

This sequence joins TRBV13 and TRBJ2-3; TRBD2 agrees at 16 bases. The CDR3 is 18 residues long. V gave up 3 bases and J gave up 5 bases; unmatched junction bases: 8. Germline CDR1 PRHDT, CDR2 FYEKMQ (reference sequence). As DNA, the CDR3 is TGTGCCAGCAGCTTCCCGGGACTAGCGGGGGGGAAGGGAGATACGCAGTATTTT. Translating gives CASSFPGLAGGKGDTQYF.

The CDR3 DNA sequence: TGTGCCAGCAGCTTGGGACTAGCAGATGAAGGAGAGACCCAGTACTTC. Residues: CASSLGLADEGETQYF. J is TRBJ2-5 and V is TRBV11-2; 9 bases map to TRBD2. CDR3 length: 16 residues. Germline-derived CDR1 and CDR2 are SGHAT and FQNNGV. V was clipped by 3 bases and J by 4 bases; unmatched bases: 9.